The T cell receptor beta chain under discussion was sequenced for a study of T cell changes during pregnancy in multiple sclerosis. TCRdb keeps only in-frame clones here, not all; method: immunoSEQ multiplex PCR. The sample carries around 56,000 clones, just over 90% recorded once. Trimming at V came to 2 bases and at J to 5 bases, leaving 6 bases not matched to a gene. The CDR3 consists of 15 residues. Germline values: CDR1 MNHNY, CDR2 SVGAGI (reference sequence). This clone was detected only once. This chain joins TRBV6-6 and TRBJ1-2; 9 bases are shared with TRBD1. Sequenced material: peripheral blood, taken in the first trimester of pregnancy. The receptor was derived from a female donor in good health, enrolled as a control in a pregnancy study. CDR3 sequence (DNA): TGTGCCAGCAGTTACGGACAGGGGACGGAGTATGGCTACACCTTC. This gives the protein CASSYGQGTEYGYTF.